This T cell receptor (beta chain) was profiled in a study of shared T cell receptors in the human thymus. The method was immunoSEQ multiplex PCR; TCRdb's version includes in-frame clones alone and lacks a portion of them. The top ten hold roughly 0.0094% of the sample, which has 600,000 or so clones, 70% to 90% seen once. CDR1 and CDR2 from the germline V gene are ENHRY and SYGVKD. The CDR3 loop spans 16 amino acids. V was pared by 0 bases and J by 5 bases, with 5 bases of the junction left unmatched. This clone has just one count. The same data also contributed to another study, on human thymus T cells.

The chain joins TRBV10-3 to TRBJ2-2; TRBD2 matches 8 bases. The sample consisted of thymocytes. The receptor was isolated from a boy younger than two with a congenital heart defect. CDR3 sequence (DNA): TGTGCCATCAGTGAGTCGAGGCTAGCGGGTACCGGGGAGCTGTTTTTT. This sequence encodes CAISESRLAGTGELFF.